Here is one T cell receptor (beta chain) with its context. Sequencing was performed with immunoSEQ multiplex PCR; in TCRdb, only in-frame clones are kept and a portion is missing. The table shows 2 million to 2.5 million clones, with just under 95% occurring only once. The CDR3 is 15 amino acids. Between the trimmed V and J ends, which lost 0 bases and 3 bases, there was a span of 8 bases. Germline assignment: CDR1 SGHTA and CDR2 FQGNSA. CD8 cells regarded as naive lacked CD45RO, were positively chosen for CCR7, and omitted terminally differentiated effector memory CD45RA+ cells. This sample is part of a study of shared clonotypes between healthy human individuals.

V is TRBV7-2 and J is TRBJ2-2, with D possibly matching TRBD1 (5 bases). The specimen sequenced was naive CD8+ T cells sorted from blood. The origin of this receptor is a man younger than 30 in good health. The CDR3 sequence is CASSLARAHTGELFF. CDR3 in DNA: TGTGCCAGCAGCTTAGCCAGGGCCCACACCGGGGAGCTGTTTTTT.